The rows below give T cell receptor beta chains drawn from one sample of a study of blood T cell repertoires in COVID-19. The assay was immunoSEQ multiplex PCR, and TCRdb's table has in-frame clones only and misses some. The data contain about 120,000 clones, 85% to 90% of them seen just once; the ten biggest clones take up roughly 11%. Sample: peripheral blood. These receptors all come from an older man with acute or convalescent COVID-19. The CDR3 runs from the conserved cysteine through the conserved F or W. A D gene is named only where the DNA matches it firmly. Size is stated for part of the rows, as once, few or many counts, or as a class when the clone is expanded.

D gene,J gene,V gene,CDR3 length,clone size,CDR3 protein,CDR3 DNA
TRBD1,TRBJ2-2,TRBV5-5,13,few,CASSFTGAGELFF,TGTGCCAGCAGCTTTACAGGGGCCGGGGAGCTGTTTTTT
TRBD1,TRBJ1-3,TRBV19,14,once,CASSSGTGRNTIYF,TGTGCCAGTTCCTCCGGGACAGGAAGAAACACCATATATTTT
NA,TRBJ1-1,TRBV5-1,15,NA,CASSLYPGTNTEAFF,TGCGCCAGCAGCTTATATCCGGGAACGAACACTGAAGCTTTCTTT
TRBD2,TRBJ2-1,TRBV3-1/TRBV3-2,16,NA,CASSQTSGGPYNEQFF,TGTGCCAGCAGCCAGACTAGCGGGGGCCCCTACAATGAGCAGTTCTTC
TRBD2,TRBJ2-1,TRBV7-3,19,once,CASSLKDYRGLAGGNEQFF,TGTGCCAGCAGCTTAAAAGATTATAGAGGTCTAGCGGGGGGGAATGAGCAGTTCTTC
NA,TRBJ1-4,TRBV7-9,14,NA,CASSFRGEGEKLFF,TGTGCCAGCAGCTTCAGGGGCGAGGGGGAAAAACTGTTTTTT
TRBD2,TRBJ2-7,TRBV18,15,NA,CASSPPGLVANEQYF,TGTGCCAGCTCACCACCGGGACTAGTGGCTAACGAGCAGTACTTC
TRBD1,TRBJ1-4,TRBV4-1,13,NA,CASSQPDREGLFF,TGCGCCAGCAGCCAACCAGACAGGGAAGGACTGTTTTTT
NA,TRBJ1-6,TRBV19,15,once,CASSIGGQDNSPLHF,TGTGCCAGTAGTATCGGGGGGCAGGATAATTCACCCCTCCACTTT
NA,TRBJ1-1,TRBV7-3,15,NA,CASSLFEGGSTEAFF,TGTGCCAGCAGCTTATTTGAGGGAGGGAGCACTGAAGCTTTCTTT
TRBD1,TRBJ1-5,TRBV7-9,17,NA,CASSLHRDRGKDQPQHF,TGTGCCAGCAGCTTACATCGAGACAGGGGGAAGGATCAGCCCCAGCATTTT
NA,TRBJ1-5,TRBV19,12,NA,CASMSGKKPQHF,TGTGCCAGTATGTCAGGGAAAAAACCCCAGCATTTT
NA,TRBJ1-2,TRBV28,14,NA,CASSLGGGNYGYTF,TGTGCCAGCAGCCTAGGCGGCGGAAACTATGGCTACACCTTC
TRBD1,TRBJ1-3,TRBV6-6,14,NA,CASRPGQGSHTIYF,TGTGCCAGCAGACCGGGACAGGGGTCCCACACCATATATTTT